The source of this T cell receptor beta chain is a study of tumor and adjacent non-tumor tissue in lung cancer. A modified ARM-PCR protocol with three rounds of nested PCR amplified TCRbeta. TCRdb analysed the multiplex PCR reads with MiXCR anew, one entry per CDR3 protein. This table has 90,000 to 100,000 distinct CDR3 sequences, 80% appearing once. In its sample, this clonotype was seen once. One end of the junction fails to match germline, which may point to a read error. Germline V CDR1 and CDR2: SGHRS, YFSETQ. The CDR3 is 15 amino acids. No cell sorting was done before RNA was extracted from the tissue. The normal lung tissue was taken more than 3 cm from the tumor edge.

This chain joins TRBV5-1 and TRBJ1-6, with D tentatively TRBD1 (6 bases). The sequence was obtained from a man in his fifties or sixties with small cell lung cancer. The sample consisted of distant non-tumor lung tissue. The CDR3 sequence: CVSSQDRGWYSPLHF. For the CDR3, the DNA is TGCGTCAGCAGCCAGGACAGAGGCTGGTATTCACCCCTCCACTTC.